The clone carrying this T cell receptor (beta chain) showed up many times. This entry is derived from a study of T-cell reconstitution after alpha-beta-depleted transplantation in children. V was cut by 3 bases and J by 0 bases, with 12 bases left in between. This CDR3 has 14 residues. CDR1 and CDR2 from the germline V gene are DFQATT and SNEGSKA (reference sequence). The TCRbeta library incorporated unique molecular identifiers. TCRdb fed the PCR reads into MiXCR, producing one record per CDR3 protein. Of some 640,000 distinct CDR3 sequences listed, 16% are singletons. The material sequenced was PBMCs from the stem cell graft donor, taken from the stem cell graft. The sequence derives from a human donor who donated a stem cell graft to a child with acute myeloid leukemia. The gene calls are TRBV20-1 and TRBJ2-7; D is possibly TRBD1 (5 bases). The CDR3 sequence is CSARGRESSYEQYF. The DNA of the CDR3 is TGCAGTGCTAGGGGGCGAGAGAGCTCCTACGAGCAGTACTTC.